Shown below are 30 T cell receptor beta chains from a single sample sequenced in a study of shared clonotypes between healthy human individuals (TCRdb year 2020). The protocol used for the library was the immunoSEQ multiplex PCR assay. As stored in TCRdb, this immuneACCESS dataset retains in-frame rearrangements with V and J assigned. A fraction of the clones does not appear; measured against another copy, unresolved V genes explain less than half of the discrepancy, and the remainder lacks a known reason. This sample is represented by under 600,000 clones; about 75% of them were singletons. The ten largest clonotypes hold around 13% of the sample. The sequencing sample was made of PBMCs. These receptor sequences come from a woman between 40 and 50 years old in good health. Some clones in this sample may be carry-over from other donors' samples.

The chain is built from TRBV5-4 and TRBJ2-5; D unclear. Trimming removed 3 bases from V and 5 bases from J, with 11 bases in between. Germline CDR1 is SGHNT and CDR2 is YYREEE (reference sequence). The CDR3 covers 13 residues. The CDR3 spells CASSYRTSETQYF. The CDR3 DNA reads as TGTGCCAGCAGCTATCGGACGTCCGAGACCCAGTACTTC.

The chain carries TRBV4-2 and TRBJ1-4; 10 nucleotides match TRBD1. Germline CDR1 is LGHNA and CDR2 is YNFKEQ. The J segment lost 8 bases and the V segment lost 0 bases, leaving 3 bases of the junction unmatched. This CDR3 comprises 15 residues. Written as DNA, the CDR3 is TGTGCCAGCAGCCAAGATGGGACAGGGGACGAAAAACTGTTTTTT. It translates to CASSQDGTGDEKLFF.

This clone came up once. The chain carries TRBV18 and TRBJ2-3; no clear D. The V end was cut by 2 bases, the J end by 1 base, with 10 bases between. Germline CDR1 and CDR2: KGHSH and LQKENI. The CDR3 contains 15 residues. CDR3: CASSPVGSGTDTQYF. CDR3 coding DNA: TGTGCCAGCTCACCAGTGGGGTCGGGCACAGATACGCAGTATTTT.

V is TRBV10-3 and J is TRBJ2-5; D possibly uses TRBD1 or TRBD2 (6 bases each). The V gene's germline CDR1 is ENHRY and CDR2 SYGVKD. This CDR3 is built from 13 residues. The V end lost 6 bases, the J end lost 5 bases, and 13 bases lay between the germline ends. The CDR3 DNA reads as TGTGCCATCAGGCAGACAGGAGGGGAGACCCAGTACTTC. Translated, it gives CAIRQTGGETQYF.

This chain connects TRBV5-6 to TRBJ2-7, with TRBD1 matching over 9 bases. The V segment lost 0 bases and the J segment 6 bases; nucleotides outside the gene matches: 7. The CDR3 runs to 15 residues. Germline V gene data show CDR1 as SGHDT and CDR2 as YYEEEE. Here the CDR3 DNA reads TGTGCCAGCAGCTTGGGGTATGGGACAGGGCCCGAGCAGTACTTC. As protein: CASSLGYGTGPEQYF.

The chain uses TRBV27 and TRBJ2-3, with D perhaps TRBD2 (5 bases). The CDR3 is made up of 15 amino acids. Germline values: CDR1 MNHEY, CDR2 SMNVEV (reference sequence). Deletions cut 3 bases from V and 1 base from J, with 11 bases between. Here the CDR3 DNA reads TGTGCCAGCAGTTTTCGGAGGTTTGGCACAGATACGCAGTATTTT. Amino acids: CASSFRRFGTDTQYF.

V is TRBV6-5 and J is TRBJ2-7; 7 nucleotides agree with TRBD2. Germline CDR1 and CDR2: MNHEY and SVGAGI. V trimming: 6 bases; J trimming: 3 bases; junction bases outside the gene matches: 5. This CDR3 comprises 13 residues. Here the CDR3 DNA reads TGTGCCAGCAGAAAAGGACTAGACTACGAGCAGTACTTC. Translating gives CASRKGLDYEQYF.

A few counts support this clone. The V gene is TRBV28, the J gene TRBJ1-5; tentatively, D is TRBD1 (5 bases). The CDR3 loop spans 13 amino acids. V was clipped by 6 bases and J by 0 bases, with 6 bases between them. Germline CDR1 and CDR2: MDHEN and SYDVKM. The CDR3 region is CASRGDSNQPQHF. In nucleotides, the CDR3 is TGTGCCAGCAGGGGGGATAGCAATCAGCCCCAGCATTTT. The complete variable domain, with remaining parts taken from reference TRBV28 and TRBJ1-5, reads DVKVTQSSRYLVKRTGEKVFLECVQDMDHENMFWYRQDPGLGLRLIYFSYDVKMKEKGDIPEGYSVSREKKERFSLILESASTNQTSMYLCASRGDSNQPQHFGDGTRLSIL.

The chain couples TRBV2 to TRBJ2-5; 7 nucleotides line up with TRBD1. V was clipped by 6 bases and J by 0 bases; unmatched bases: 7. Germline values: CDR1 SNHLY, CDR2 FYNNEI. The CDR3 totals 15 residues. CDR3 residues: CASSFARGYQETQYF. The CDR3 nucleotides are TGTGCCAGCAGCTTTGCCAGGGGGTACCAAGAGACCCAGTACTTC.

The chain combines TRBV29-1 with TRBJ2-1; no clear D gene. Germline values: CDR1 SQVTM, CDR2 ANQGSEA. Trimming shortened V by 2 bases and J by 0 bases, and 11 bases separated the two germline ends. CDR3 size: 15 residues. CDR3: CSVEFRWSSYNEQFF. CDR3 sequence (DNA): TGCAGCGTTGAATTTCGATGGAGCTCCTACAATGAGCAGTTCTTC.

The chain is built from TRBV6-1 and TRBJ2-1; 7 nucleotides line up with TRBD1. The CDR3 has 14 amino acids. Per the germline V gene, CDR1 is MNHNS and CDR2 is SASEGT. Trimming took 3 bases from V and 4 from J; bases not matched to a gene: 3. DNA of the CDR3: TGTGCCAGCAGTGACGCACAGGGGTACAATGAGCAGTTCTTC. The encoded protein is CASSDAQGYNEQFF.

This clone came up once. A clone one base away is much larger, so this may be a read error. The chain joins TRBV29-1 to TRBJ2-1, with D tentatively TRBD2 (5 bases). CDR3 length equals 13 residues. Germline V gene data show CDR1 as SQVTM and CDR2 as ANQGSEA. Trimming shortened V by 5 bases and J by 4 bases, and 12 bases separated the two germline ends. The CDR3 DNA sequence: TGCAGCGTTTCGACTAAATCTTACAATGAGCAGTTCTTC. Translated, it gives CSVSTKSYNEQFF.

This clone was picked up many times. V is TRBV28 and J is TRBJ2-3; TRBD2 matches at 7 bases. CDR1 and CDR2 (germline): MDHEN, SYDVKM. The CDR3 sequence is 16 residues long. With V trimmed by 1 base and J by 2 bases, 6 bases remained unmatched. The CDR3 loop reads CASSLSRAGSTDTQYF. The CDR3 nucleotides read TGTGCCAGCAGTTTATCGCGAGCGGGATCCACAGATACGCAGTATTTT.

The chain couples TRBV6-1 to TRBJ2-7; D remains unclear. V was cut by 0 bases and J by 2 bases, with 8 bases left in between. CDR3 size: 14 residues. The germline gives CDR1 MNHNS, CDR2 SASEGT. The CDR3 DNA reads TGTGCCAGCAGTGAAGCCGGAAGGACCTACGAGCAGTACTTC. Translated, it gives CASSEAGRTYEQYF.

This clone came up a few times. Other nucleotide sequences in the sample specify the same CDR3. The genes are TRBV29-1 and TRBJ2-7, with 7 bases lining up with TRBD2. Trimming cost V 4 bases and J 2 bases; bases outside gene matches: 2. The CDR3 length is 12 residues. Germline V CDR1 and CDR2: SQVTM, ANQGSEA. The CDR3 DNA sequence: TGCAGCGTTGGGGGGGGTCCCTACGAGCAGTACTTC. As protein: CSVGGGPYEQYF.

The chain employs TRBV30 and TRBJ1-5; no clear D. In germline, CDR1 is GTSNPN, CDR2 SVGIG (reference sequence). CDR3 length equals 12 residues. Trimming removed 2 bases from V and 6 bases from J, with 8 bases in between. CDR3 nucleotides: TGTGCCTGGAGTCGCGAGACTCAGCCCCAGCATTTT. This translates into CAWSRETQPQHF.

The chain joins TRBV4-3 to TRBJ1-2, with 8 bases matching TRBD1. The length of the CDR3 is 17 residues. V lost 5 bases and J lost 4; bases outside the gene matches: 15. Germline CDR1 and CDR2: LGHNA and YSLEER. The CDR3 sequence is CASSSQDRARTGYGYTF. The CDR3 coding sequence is TGCGCCAGCAGCTCACAGGACAGGGCCCGAACGGGCTATGGCTACACCTTC.

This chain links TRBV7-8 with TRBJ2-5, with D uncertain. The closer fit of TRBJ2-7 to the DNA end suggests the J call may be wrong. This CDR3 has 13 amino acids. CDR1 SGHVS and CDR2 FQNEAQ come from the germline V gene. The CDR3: CASSSLGTYEQYF. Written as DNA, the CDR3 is TGTGCCAGCAGCTCCCTAGGGACCTACGAGCAGTACTTC.

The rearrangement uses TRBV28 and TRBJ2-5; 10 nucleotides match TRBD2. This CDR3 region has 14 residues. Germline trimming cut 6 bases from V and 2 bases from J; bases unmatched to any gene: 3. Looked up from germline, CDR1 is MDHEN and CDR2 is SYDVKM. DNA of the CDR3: TGTGCCAGCAGCTTACTAGCGGGGCAAGAGACCCAGTACTTC. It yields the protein CASSLLAGQETQYF.

The CDR3 nucleotides read TGTGCCAGCAGCTTAGGGGGGCGCGGTGGCTACACCTTC. It translates to CASSLGGRGGYTF. The V gene is TRBV7-9, the J gene TRBJ1-2, with D possibly being TRBD1 (6 bases). The CDR3 contains 13 residues. Germline lookup yields CDR1 SEHNR and CDR2 FQNEAQ (reference sequence). The ends were cut back, 1 base at V and 7 bases at J, with 10 bases in the middle.

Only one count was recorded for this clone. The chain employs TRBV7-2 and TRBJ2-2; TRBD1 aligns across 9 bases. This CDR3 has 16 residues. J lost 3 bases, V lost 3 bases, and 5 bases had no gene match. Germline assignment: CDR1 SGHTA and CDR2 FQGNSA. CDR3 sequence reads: CASSFPGQGHTGELFF. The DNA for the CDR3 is TGTGCCAGCAGCTTCCCGGGACAGGGACACACCGGGGAGCTGTTTTTT.

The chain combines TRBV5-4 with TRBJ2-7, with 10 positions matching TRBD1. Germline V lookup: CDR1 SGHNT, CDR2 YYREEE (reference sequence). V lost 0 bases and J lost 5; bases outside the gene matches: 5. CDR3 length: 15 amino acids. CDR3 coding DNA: TGTGCCAGCAGCTTGGGGACAGGGGGGCTCAACGAGCAGTACTTC. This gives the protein CASSLGTGGLNEQYF. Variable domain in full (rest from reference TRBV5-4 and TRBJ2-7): ETGVTQSPTHLIKTRGQQVTLRCSSQSGHNTVSWYQQALGQGPQFIFQYYREEENGRGNFPPRFSGLQFPNYSSELNVNALELDDSALYLCASSLGTGGLNEQYFGPGTRLTVT.

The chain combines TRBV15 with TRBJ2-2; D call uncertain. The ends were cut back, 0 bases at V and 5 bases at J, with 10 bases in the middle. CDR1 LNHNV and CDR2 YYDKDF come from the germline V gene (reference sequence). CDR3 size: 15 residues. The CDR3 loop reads CATSRELFRTGELFF. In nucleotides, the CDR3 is TGTGCCACCAGCAGAGAGCTTTTCAGGACCGGGGAGCTGTTTTTT.

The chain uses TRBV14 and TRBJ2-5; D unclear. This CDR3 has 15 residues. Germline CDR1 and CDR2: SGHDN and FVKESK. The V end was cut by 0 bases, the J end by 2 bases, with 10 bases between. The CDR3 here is CASSQDITAQETQYF. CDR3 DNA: TGTGCCAGCAGCCAAGATATCACGGCACAAGAGACCCAGTACTTC.

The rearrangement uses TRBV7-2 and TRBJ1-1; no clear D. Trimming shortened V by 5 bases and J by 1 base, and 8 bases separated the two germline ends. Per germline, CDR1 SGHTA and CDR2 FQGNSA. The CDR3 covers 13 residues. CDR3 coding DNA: TGTGCCAGCAGCGCCACAGAGAACACTGAAGCTTTCTTT. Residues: CASSATENTEAFF.

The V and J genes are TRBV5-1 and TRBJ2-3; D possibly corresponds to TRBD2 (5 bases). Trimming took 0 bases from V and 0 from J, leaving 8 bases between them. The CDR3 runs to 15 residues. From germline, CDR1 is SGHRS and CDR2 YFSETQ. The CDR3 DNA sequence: TGCGCCAGCAGCTTGGTGGGAGCTAGCACAGATACGCAGTATTTT. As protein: CASSLVGASTDTQYF.

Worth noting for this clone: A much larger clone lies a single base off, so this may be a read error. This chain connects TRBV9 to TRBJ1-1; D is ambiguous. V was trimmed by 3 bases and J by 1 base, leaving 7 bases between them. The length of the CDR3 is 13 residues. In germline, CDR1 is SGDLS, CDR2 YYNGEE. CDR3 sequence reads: CASSAHQNTEAFF. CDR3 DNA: TGTGCCAGCAGCGCCCACCAGAACACTGAAGCTTTCTTT.

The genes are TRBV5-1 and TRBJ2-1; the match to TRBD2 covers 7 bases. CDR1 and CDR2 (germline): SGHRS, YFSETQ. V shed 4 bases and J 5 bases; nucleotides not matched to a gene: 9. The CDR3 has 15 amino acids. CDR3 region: CASSATSLGDNEQFF. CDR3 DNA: TGCGCCAGCAGCGCGACTAGCCTAGGGGACAATGAGCAGTTCTTC.

Here the CDR3 reads CASSNWGATEAFF. The CDR3 nucleotides are TGTGCCAGTAGTAACTGGGGGGCTACTGAAGCTTTCTTT. The chain is built from TRBV19 and TRBJ1-1, with a possible D match to TRBD1 (6 bases). The CDR3 length is 13 residues. Germline V gene data show CDR1 as LNHDA and CDR2 as SQIVND (reference sequence). Trimming cost V 4 bases and J 5 bases, with 11 bases left between them. Variable domain in full (rest from reference TRBV19 and TRBJ1-1): DGGITQSPKYLFRKEGQNVTLSCEQNLNHDAMYWYRQDPGQGLRLIYYSQIVNDFQKGDIAEGYSVSREKKESFPLTVTSAQKNPTAFYLCASSNWGATEAFFGQGTRLTVV.

The CDR3 coding sequence is TGTGCCAGCAGCTTGGACGTGGCCACCGGGGAGCTGTTTTTT. Protein sequence: CASSLDVATGELFF. The rearrangement uses TRBV5-4 and TRBJ2-2; D unclear. Trimming removed 0 bases from V and 4 bases from J, with 7 bases in between. The V gene's germline CDR1 is SGHNT and CDR2 YYREEE (reference sequence). The CDR3 is 14 amino acids.